This T cell receptor beta chain is drawn from a study of graft-versus-host responses after intestinal transplantation. Notes on the study in general: Detection of GvH clones occurred in recipient marrow, and some had their first appearance in ileum or blood.

CDR1 LNHDA and CDR2 SQIVND come from the germline V gene (reference sequence). CDR3 length: 13 amino acids. The J segment lost 6 bases and the V segment lost 5 bases, leaving 4 bases of the junction unmatched. The assay was immunoSEQ multiplex PCR, and TCRdb's table has in-frame clones only and misses some. The sample has about 93,000 clones, approximately 95% seen once; the top ten hold 0.4% to 0.6%. For this clone: Its target is not known.

The source was unstimulated CD8+ T cells sorted from spleen or lymph node cells, collected before intestinal transplant. V and J are TRBV19 and TRBJ1-5, with 7 bases fitting TRBD1. This clonotype was sampled from a human donor who received an intestinal transplant. The CDR3 bases are TGTGCCAGTAGTGCGACAGGGTCTCAGCCCCAGCATTTT. Residues: CASSATGSQPQHF.